This T cell receptor beta chain was sequenced for a study of response to subunit inactivated influenza vaccine (dated 2018 in TCRdb). Background for the entire study: Deep quantitative T cell receptor repertoire profiling was used in the study to track responses to a trivalent subunit inactivated influenza vaccine.

This clonotype showed up just a few times. The target of this receptor is not known. No quality values exist for individual bases; no much larger clone is one base distant. Including the terminal cysteine and phenylalanine, the CDR3 comprises 12 residues. Just CDR3 DNA is preserved here, 36 bases in frame from base 1. The V end loses 5 bases and the J end loses 11 bases, and a stretch of 14 bases separates them. Per the germline V gene, SGHAT is the CDR1 and FQNNGV is the CDR2. Receptor amplification or capture employed RT-PCR. The instrument given in TCRdb is Illumina HiSeq 2500. Using fastp at Q25 and MiXCR, TCRdb reprocessed the public reads and kept productive beta chains. A single entry per CDR3 protein holds the most common genes and DNA from its merged rows. Within this sample are 650,000 to 700,000 distinct CDR3 sequences, with approximately 14% of them counted one time only. The top ten constitute approximately 10% of the sample.

The research as a whole found: It was suggested by the authors that each seasonal influenza vaccination may recruit only a limited number of new T cells.

The TCR originated in a man in his fifties who received an inactivated influenza vaccine. Donor details come from another sample of the same person, matched by shared clones. The sequencing used PBMCs from blood, collected 11 to 12 days after vaccination. Recombination connected TRBV11-2 to TRBJ2-3; the D gene cannot be named for sure. The CDR3 is CASSLQHPLQYF. The DNA sequence reads TGTGCCAGCAGCCTACAGCATCCGTTGCAGTATTTT.